The TCR beta chain under discussion was sequenced for a study of blood T cell repertoires in COVID-19. Data came from immunoSEQ multiplex PCR; TCRdb stores just in-frame clones and leaves some out. The repertoire has under 200,000 clones, around 82% of them found once; the top ten carry 4% to 6.5%. V lost 1 base to trimming and J lost 11 bases, with 12 bases between them. Germline CDR1 reads LGHDT; CDR2 reads YNNKEL (reference sequence). This CDR3 has 14 amino acids. The sequenced material came from PBMCs or T cells enriched from blood (not recorded which). The rearrangement joins TRBV3-1 (or the pseudogene TRBV3-2) to TRBJ1-6; D is ambiguous. This clonotype was obtained from a woman aged 55-69 years with acute COVID-19. The CDR3 is CASSQVRGRTPLHF. In DNA form, the CDR3 reads TGTGCCAGCAGCCAAGTTCGCGGCCGGACACCCCTCCACTTT.